Each of the 25 T cell receptor beta chains below was sequenced from the same sample in a study of persistence of HIV-infected CD4 T cells. The immunoSEQ assay was version 4, run in survey mode. TCRdb's table, derived via immunoSEQ multiplex PCR, lists solely in-frame clones and lacks some. The data contain tens of thousands of clones, roughly 92% of them singletons. Their antigens are not known. Anti-CD3/anti-CD28 beads served as a nonspecific positive control stimulus. Responding CD4+ T cells were sorted by upregulation of both CD40 ligand and CD69. The sample here was CD4+ T cells sorted from PBMCs after 18-hour stimulation, taken from a patient who received antiretroviral therapy. These receptors were collected from an adult man with HIV who was CMV-seropositive.

Points on this clone: A read error may account for a junction end that differs from germline. This chain connects TRBV3-1 (or the pseudogene TRBV3-2) to TRBJ2-3, with 14 bases lining up with TRBD2. This CDR3 is 14 amino acids long. Germline V CDR1 and CDR2: LGHDT, YNNKEL (reference sequence). The CDR3 DNA reads TGTGCCAGCAGCCTAATGACTAGCGGGGGGGCGCAGTTTTTT. Amino acid sequence: CASSLMTSGGAQFF.

The gene calls are TRBV20-1 and TRBJ2-1; possibly TRBD2 for D (7 bases). The CDR3 is made up of 15 amino acids. With 3 bases removed from V and 1 base from J, the gap between germline ends came to 13 bases. From germline, CDR1 is DFQATT and CDR2 SNEGSKA (reference sequence). The CDR3 nucleotides are TGCAGTGCTAGTAGTGCGGGGGCGTCCTACAATGAGCAGTTCTTC. This gives the protein CSASSAGASYNEQFF.

The V and J genes are TRBV14 and TRBJ1-6; D gene uncertain. The CDR3 sequence is 13 residues long. Trimming took off 4 bases at V and 7 bases at J, with 8 bases between the two ends. Germline lookup yields CDR1 SGHDN and CDR2 FVKESK. CDR3 in DNA: TGTGCCAGCAGCCCTAGAGGGAATTCACCCCTCCACTTT. It codes for CASSPRGNSPLHF. Using reference TRBV14 and TRBJ1-6 for the parts outside the CDR3, the full variable domain is EAGVTQFPSHSVIEKGQTVTLRCDPISGHDNLYWYRRVMGKEIKFLLHFVKESKQDESGMPNNRFLAERTGGTYSTLKVQPAELEDSGVYFCASSPRGNSPLHFGNGTRLTVT.

In its sample, this clone ranks as medium-sized. The chain joins TRBV2 to TRBJ1-3; 8 bases line up with TRBD1. The V and J ends lost 3 bases and 1 base, in that order; junction bases with no gene match: 5. The germline gives CDR1 SNHLY, CDR2 FYNNEI. The CDR3 runs to 16 residues. CDR3 sequence (DNA): TGTGCCAGCAGTGAGCTGAGGGACAGGTCTGGAAACACCATATATTTT. It codes for CASSELRDRSGNTIYF.

CDR3 bases: TGTGCCAGCAGCCAGGTAGGGAATAGGGACACTGAAGCTTTCTTT. The encoded protein is CASSQVGNRDTEAFF. V usage is TRBV3-1 (or the pseudogene TRBV3-2) and J usage is TRBJ1-1; D ambiguous. V was shortened by 3 bases and J by 3 bases, with 14 bases between the two germline ends. CDR3 size: 15 residues. Germline-derived CDR1 and CDR2 are LGHDT and YNNKEL (reference sequence).

The V gene is TRBV6-5, the J gene TRBJ2-2; perhaps D is TRBD1 or TRBD2 (5 bases each). CDR3 length: 14 residues. V shed 7 bases and J shed 5 bases, with 14 bases lying between them. CDR1 and CDR2 (germline): MNHEY, SVGAGI. CDR3 DNA: TGTGCCAGCAAGCGCAGAGGGGTGACCGGGGAGCTGTTTTTT. The encoded protein is CASKRRGVTGELFF.

The rearrangement links TRBV7-3 to TRBJ2-7; D remains unclear. The CDR3 covers 14 residues. V lost 2 bases and J lost 0, with 8 bases in between. Germline V lookup: CDR1 SGHTA, CDR2 FQGTGA. The CDR3 loop is CASSLEAFSYEQYF. In DNA, the CDR3 is TGTGCCAGCAGCTTAGAGGCCTTCTCCTACGAGCAGTACTTC.

This clone came up a few times. The chain employs TRBV19 and TRBJ1-3, with TRBD1 matching 8 bases. The J segment lost 0 bases and the V segment lost 5 bases, leaving 6 bases of the junction unmatched. There are 16 residues in the CDR3. Germline CDR1 and CDR2: LNHDA and SQIVND (reference sequence). Written as DNA, the CDR3 is TGTGCCAGTAGTGCGCAGGGGGCACACTCTGGAAACACCATATATTTT. Amino acid sequence: CASSAQGAHSGNTIYF.

This rearrangement joins TRBV27 to TRBJ2-2, with 8 bases aligning to TRBD2. The CDR3 sequence is 17 residues long. Trimming at V came to 2 bases and at J to 6 bases, leaving 11 bases not matched to a gene. The germline V gene encodes CDR1 MNHEY and CDR2 SMNVEV (reference sequence). The CDR3 loop is CASSLRGGGYYPGELFF. In DNA, the CDR3 is TGTGCCAGCAGTTTACGGGGCGGGGGGTATTATCCCGGGGAGCTGTTTTTT.

J is TRBJ1-6 and V is TRBV7-8; D unresolved. Trimming took 1 base from V and 10 from J, leaving 5 bases between them. Germline loops: CDR1 SGHVS, CDR2 FQNEAQ. This CDR3 is built from 12 residues. The CDR3 bases are TGTGCCAGCAGCTTAGAGGAATCACCCCTCCACTTT. Translating it yields CASSLEESPLHF. Full variable domain (outside the CDR3, taken from reference TRBV7-8 and TRBJ1-6): GAGVSQSPRYKVAKRGQDVALRCDPISGHVSLFWYQQALGQGPEFLTYFQNEAQLDKSGLPSDRFFAERPEGSVSTLKIQRTQQEDSAVYLCASSLEESPLHFGNGTRLTVT.

Only a few counts were recorded for this clone. The identical CDR3 is also encoded by other nucleotide sequences in the sample. The V gene is TRBV5-1, the J gene TRBJ2-2; D is undetermined. This CDR3 spans 14 amino acids. CDR1 is SGHRS and CDR2 is YFSETQ in the germline V gene. Trimming shortened V by 0 bases and J by 2 bases, and 5 bases separated the two germline ends. CDR3 nucleotide sequence: TGCGCCAGCAGCTTGGGTAGAAACACCGGGGAGCTGTTTTTT. Translating it yields CASSLGRNTGELFF. The full variable domain, rest sourced from reference TRBV5-1 and TRBJ2-2, is KAGVTQTPRYLIKTRGQQVTLSCSPISGHRSVSWYQQTPGQGLQFLFEYFSETQRNKGNFPGRFSGRQFSNSRSEMNVSTLELGDSALYLCASSLGRNTGELFFGEGSRLTVL.

This chain connects TRBV4-2 to TRBJ2-2, with D possibly TRBD1 on 5 matching bases. Germline V CDR1 and CDR2: LGHNA, YNFKEQ. This CDR3 is built from 15 residues. Trimming left V 5 bases short and J 3 bases short, with 13 bases between. CDR3 amino acids: CASSGARQYTGELFF. CDR3 coding DNA: TGTGCCAGCAGCGGGGCCAGGCAATACACCGGGGAGCTGTTTTTT.

The chain is built from TRBV5-1 and TRBJ2-1; D not resolved. Germline values: CDR1 SGHRS, CDR2 YFSETQ. Trimming removed 0 bases from V and 4 bases from J, with 8 bases in between. This CDR3 spans 14 amino acids. CDR3 nucleotides: TGCGCCAGCAGCTTGGTATCTGATTACAATGAGCAGTTCTTC. Residues: CASSLVSDYNEQFF.

This sequence joins TRBV5-1 and TRBJ1-1, with D possibly being TRBD1 (6 bases). With 10 bases removed from V and 2 bases from J, the gap between germline ends came to 15 bases. Germline V lookup: CDR1 SGHRS, CDR2 YFSETQ. The CDR3 contains 13 residues. DNA of the CDR3: TGCGCCGGACAAAAGGACAGCAACACTGAAGCTTTCTTT. This gives the protein CAGQKDSNTEAFF.

The rearrangement uses TRBV9 and TRBJ2-6; 8 bases are a match to TRBD1. The V and J ends lost 1 base and 4 bases, in that order; junction bases with no gene match: 4. CDR3 size: 16 residues. Germline-derived CDR1 and CDR2 are SGDLS and YYNGEE. CDR3 loop: CASSVRTGSGANVLTF. The CDR3 DNA follows: TGTGCCAGCAGCGTAAGGACAGGGTCCGGGGCCAACGTCCTGACTTTC.

The chain is built from TRBV5-1 and TRBJ2-1, with D possibly TRBD2 on 5 matching bases. The CDR3 is 16 residues long. From germline, CDR1 is SGHRS and CDR2 YFSETQ. V gave up 4 bases and J gave up 2 bases, with 16 bases separating them. The DNA for the CDR3 is TGCGCCAGCAGCACCACCGGGGATATGGCCTACAATGAGCAGTTCTTC. This sequence encodes CASSTTGDMAYNEQFF.

The gene calls are TRBV2 and TRBJ1-2, with D possibly being TRBD1 (6 bases). The germline gives CDR1 SNHLY, CDR2 FYNNEI. The CDR3 runs to 14 residues. The ends were cut back, 5 bases at V and 8 bases at J, with 18 bases in the middle. For the CDR3, the DNA is TGTGCCAGCAGTCCCGCGGACAGATCGGGGGGCTACACCTTC. Translated, it gives CASSPADRSGGYTF. The whole variable domain, filled in from reference TRBV2 and TRBJ1-2, reads EPEVTQTPSHQVTQMGQEVILRCVPISNHLYFYWYRQILGQKVEFLVSFYNNEISEKSEIFDDQFSVERPDGSNFTLKIRSTKLEDSAMYFCASSPADRSGGYTFGSGTRLTVV.

The V gene is TRBV7-6, the J gene TRBJ1-4, with D possibly being TRBD1 (6 bases). V shed 3 bases and J shed 0 bases, with 11 bases lying between them. The CDR3 has 16 residues. Per germline, CDR1 SGHVS and CDR2 FNYEAQ. The CDR3 DNA reads TGTGCCAGCAGCTTCGACAGGCAGGCAACTAATGAAAAACTGTTTTTT. Its protein is CASSFDRQATNEKLFF.

This clone turned up a few times. The chain is built from TRBV4-1 and TRBJ1-2; possible D gene TRBD1, 5 bases. The germline V gene has CDR1 MGHRA and CDR2 YSYEKL. Trimming cost V 1 base and J 6 bases, with 9 bases left between them. This CDR3 is 13 amino acids long. The CDR3 sequence: CASSQGDSHGYTF. CDR3 in DNA: TGCGCCAGCAGCCAAGGTGACAGCCATGGCTACACCTTC.

This chain uses TRBV12-5 with TRBJ2-1; TRBD2 is a possible D gene (5 bases). This CDR3 is 15 amino acids long. The V gene lost 5 bases and the J gene lost 2 bases, with 13 bases spanning the gap. The germline CDR1 and CDR2 sequences are LGHNT and FRNRAP. DNA for the CDR3: TGTGCTAGTGGTCCCGGGGATGAACCCTACAATGAGCAGTTCTTC. Protein product: CASGPGDEPYNEQFF.

This chain connects TRBV19 to TRBJ1-6; 7 positions match TRBD1. CDR1 and CDR2 (germline): LNHDA, SQIVND (reference sequence). The junction had 8 bases not matched to a gene; V was cut back by 5 bases and J by 10 bases. There are 14 residues in the CDR3. CDR3 region: CASSSGTEGSPLHF. In DNA form, the CDR3 reads TGTGCCAGTAGTTCCGGGACAGAGGGCTCACCCCTCCACTTT.

The rearrangement joins TRBV2 to TRBJ2-1; the match to TRBD1 covers 10 bases. Trimming removed 6 bases from V and 8 bases from J; junction bases left unmatched: 4. The CDR3 has 13 residues. The V gene's germline CDR1 is SNHLY and CDR2 FYNNEI. The CDR3 sequence is CASSLTGGHEQFF. The CDR3, as DNA: TGTGCCAGCAGCTTGACAGGGGGCCATGAGCAGTTCTTC.

This chain joins TRBV5-1 and TRBJ1-2; 9 nucleotides line up with TRBD1. The CDR3 covers 13 residues. The trim removed 4 bases at V and 7 bases at J, leaving 5 bases unmatched. CDR1 and CDR2 from the germline V gene are SGHRS and YFSETQ. This CDR3 is CASSAGQGPGYTF. The CDR3, as DNA: TGCGCCAGCAGCGCCGGACAGGGGCCTGGCTACACCTTC.

The chain is built from TRBV2 and TRBJ1-1; D remains unclear. The CDR3 sequence is 11 residues long. V was shortened by 5 bases and J by 8 bases, with 9 bases between the two germline ends. The germline V gene encodes CDR1 SNHLY and CDR2 FYNNEI. The CDR3 is CASSQDGEAFF. The DNA of the CDR3 is TGTGCCAGCAGTCAGGACGGGGAAGCTTTCTTT.

This clone was recorded a few times. The rearrangement links TRBV19 to TRBJ2-6; D is unclear. The CDR3 covers 12 residues. With 7 bases removed from V and 4 bases from J, the gap between germline ends came to 5 bases. Germline loops: CDR1 LNHDA, CDR2 SQIVND (reference sequence). In nucleotides, the CDR3 is TGTGCCAGTAAGCCAGGGGCCAACGTCCTGACTTTC. The encoded protein is CASKPGANVLTF.